This entry lists 11 T cell receptor beta chains sequenced from one sample in a study of T-cell reconstitution after alpha-beta-depleted transplantation in children (dated by TCRdb to about 2016). Receptors were amplified or captured by PCR. Instrument on record: Illumina HiSeq 2500. To normalize quantification of the TCRbeta repertoire, the TCR libraries were built with molecular barcoding that relied on unique molecular identifiers. The public sequencing data were trimmed at Q25 with fastp and processed into clonotypes with MiXCR by TCRdb, which kept only in-frame beta chains. CDR3 protein sequences are deduplicated, and each keeps its most common genes and DNA. The sample data list 200,000 to 300,000 distinct CDR3 sequences, and about 11% of these were observed just once. The leading ten clones occupy 2% to 3% of the sample. The sequencing here drew on PBMCs from the stem cell graft donor, taken from the stem cell graft. Source of these receptors: a human donor who donated a stem cell graft to a child with acute lymphoblastic leukemia.

The table lists this clonotype with many counts. The V call is TRBV7-2, the J call TRBJ2-7; a weak D match, TRBD1 (7 bases). The germline gives CDR1 SGHTA, CDR2 FQGNSA. V was clipped by 5 bases and J by 6 bases, with 17 bases between them. The CDR3 has 14 residues. The CDR3: CASSATGTAGEQYF. In DNA form, the CDR3 reads TGTGCCAGCAGCGCAACCGGGACAGCGGGCGAGCAGTACTTC.

This clonotype was seen many times. The gene calls are TRBV20-1 and TRBJ1-1; D remains unclear. The CDR3 has 12 residues. Trimming cost V 2 bases and J 5 bases, with 9 bases left between them. Germline V gene sequence: CDR1 DFQATT, CDR2 SNEGSKA (reference sequence). The CDR3, as DNA: TGCAGTGCTAGAAACGGAGGGACTGAAGCTTTCTTT. Amino acid sequence: CSARNGGTEAFF.

This chain joins TRBV4-3 and TRBJ2-3; 14 nucleotides align to TRBD2. Germline V gene data show CDR1 as LGHNA and CDR2 as YSLEER. The V segment lost 9 bases and the J segment 6 bases; nucleotides outside the gene matches: 5. The length of the CDR3 is 14 residues. CDR3 sequence (DNA): TGCGCCAGTTCGGGACTAGCGGGAGCCGATACGCAGTATTTT. It is translated as CASSGLAGADTQYF.

This clonotype was picked up many times. The gene calls are TRBV29-1 and TRBJ2-7, with 9 positions matching TRBD1. The germline V gene has CDR1 SQVTM and CDR2 ANQGSEA. This CDR3 region has 15 residues. V lost 0 bases and J lost 6; bases outside the gene matches: 9. CDR3 sequence: CSVEEPPGQGTEQYF. CDR3 sequence (DNA): TGCAGCGTTGAAGAACCCCCGGGACAGGGTACCGAGCAGTACTTC.

This clonotype has ten or more counts. This chain links TRBV9 with TRBJ2-3; 9 bases fit TRBD2. CDR1 SGDLS and CDR2 YYNGEE come from the germline V gene. CDR3 length: 19 amino acids. The V segment lost 4 bases and the J segment 4 bases; nucleotides outside the gene matches: 19. This CDR3 reads CASSPSRGSLAGVADTQYF. The CDR3 bases are TGTGCCAGCAGCCCCTCCCGGGGTTCGTTAGCGGGAGTAGCAGATACGCAGTATTTT.

This clonotype has at least ten counts. The V call is TRBV10-3, the J call TRBJ2-1, with TRBD1 matching 7 bases. With V trimmed by 0 bases and J by 2 bases, 7 bases remained unmatched. There are 17 residues in the CDR3. Germline V gene sequence: CDR1 ENHRY, CDR2 SYGVKD. The CDR3 protein is CAISESDRVYPYNEQFF. The CDR3 bases are TGTGCCATCAGTGAGTCTGACAGGGTCTATCCCTACAATGAGCAGTTCTTC.

The sample holds many counts of this clonotype. CDR3 bases: TGCAGCGTTGAAGGGGACAATGAGCAGTTCTTC. Protein: CSVEGDNEQFF. J is TRBJ2-1 and V is TRBV29-1; no firm D call. This CDR3 spans 11 amino acids. The V and J ends lost 1 base and 5 bases respectively, with 3 bases between them. From germline, CDR1 is SQVTM and CDR2 ANQGSEA.

The CDR3 DNA sequence: TGTGCCAGCAGTTTTCCGGGGGCGCGGGAGACCCAGTACTTC. It is translated as CASSFPGARETQYF. This chain connects TRBV12-3 or TRBV12-4 to TRBJ2-5; possibly TRBD1 or TRBD2 for D (6 bases each). The CDR3 has 14 amino acids. V was shortened by 3 bases and J by 5 bases, with 13 bases between the two germline ends.

The genes are TRBV7-2 and TRBJ2-3; TRBD1 matches at 8 bases. Trimming at V came to 3 bases and at J to 6 bases, leaving 8 bases not matched to a gene. The CDR3 is 15 residues long. The germline CDR1 and CDR2 sequences are SGHTA and FQGNSA. CDR3 amino acids: CASSLMGQVEDTQYF. The CDR3 DNA sequence: TGTGCCAGCAGCTTGATGGGACAGGTGGAGGATACGCAGTATTTT.

This clonotype was recorded at least ten times. CDR3 sequence (DNA): TGTGCCATCAGTGAGTGGGGGACCTACGAGCAGTACTTC. As protein: CAISEWGTYEQYF. The rearrangement links TRBV10-3 to TRBJ2-7; D is perhaps TRBD1 or TRBD2 (5 bases each). This CDR3 is 13 amino acids long. Germline V gene lookup returns CDR1 ENHRY and CDR2 SYGVKD. The V end was cut by 1 base, the J end by 2 bases, with 6 bases between.

This clonotype was found many times. The chain has TRBV20-1 and TRBJ1-6; D gene ambiguous. This CDR3 is built from 11 residues. Trimming stripped 3 bases from V and 13 bases from J, with 10 bases between. Germline lookup yields CDR1 DFQATT and CDR2 SNEGSKA (reference sequence). The CDR3 here is CSASTSPPLHF. CDR3 in DNA: TGCAGTGCTAGTACAAGTCCCCCCCTCCACTTT.